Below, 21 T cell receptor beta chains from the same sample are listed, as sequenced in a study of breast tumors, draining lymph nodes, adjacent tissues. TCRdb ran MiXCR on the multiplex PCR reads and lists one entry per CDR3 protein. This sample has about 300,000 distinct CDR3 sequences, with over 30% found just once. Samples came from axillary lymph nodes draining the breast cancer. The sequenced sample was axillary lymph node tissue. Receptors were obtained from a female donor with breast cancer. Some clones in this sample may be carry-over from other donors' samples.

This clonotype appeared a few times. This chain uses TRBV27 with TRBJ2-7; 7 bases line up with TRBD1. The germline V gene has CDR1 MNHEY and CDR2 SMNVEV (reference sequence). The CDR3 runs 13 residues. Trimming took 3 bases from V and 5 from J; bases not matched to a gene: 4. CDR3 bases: TGTGCCAGCAGTTTTTTCAGGGGGAACGAGCAGTACTTC. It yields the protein CASSFFRGNEQYF.

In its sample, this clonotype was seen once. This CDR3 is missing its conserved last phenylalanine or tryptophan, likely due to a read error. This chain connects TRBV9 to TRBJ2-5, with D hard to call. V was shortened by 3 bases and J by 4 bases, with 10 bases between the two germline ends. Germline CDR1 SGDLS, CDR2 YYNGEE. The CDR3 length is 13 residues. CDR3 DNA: TGTGCCAGCAGCGCCGAGACGAGAGAGACCCAGTACTCC. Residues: CASSAETRETQYS.

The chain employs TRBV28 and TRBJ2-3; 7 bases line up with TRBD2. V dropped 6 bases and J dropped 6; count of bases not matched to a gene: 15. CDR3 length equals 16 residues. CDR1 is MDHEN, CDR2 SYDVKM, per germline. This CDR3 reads CASSTSGGLFRDTQYF. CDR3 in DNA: TGTGCCAGCAGCACCTCGGGGGGTCTATTTAGGGATACGCAGTATTTT.

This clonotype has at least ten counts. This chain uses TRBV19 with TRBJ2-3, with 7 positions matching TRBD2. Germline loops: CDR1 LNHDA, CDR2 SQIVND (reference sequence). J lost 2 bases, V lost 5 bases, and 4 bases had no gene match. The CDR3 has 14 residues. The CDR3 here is CASSETSDTDTQYF. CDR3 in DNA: TGTGCCAGTAGTGAAACTAGCGACACAGATACGCAGTATTTT. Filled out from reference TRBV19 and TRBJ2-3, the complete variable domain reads DGGITQSPKYLFRKEGQNVTLSCEQNLNHDAMYWYRQDPGQGLRLIYYSQIVNDFQKGDIAEGYSVSREKKESFPLTVTSAQKNPTAFYLCASSETSDTDTQYFGPGTRLTVL.

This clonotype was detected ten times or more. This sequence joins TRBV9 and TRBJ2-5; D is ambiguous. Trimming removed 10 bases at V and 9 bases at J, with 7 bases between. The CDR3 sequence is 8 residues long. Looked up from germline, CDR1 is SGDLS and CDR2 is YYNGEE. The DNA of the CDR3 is TGTGCCGCGCGCCCCCAGTACTTC. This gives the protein CAARPQYF.

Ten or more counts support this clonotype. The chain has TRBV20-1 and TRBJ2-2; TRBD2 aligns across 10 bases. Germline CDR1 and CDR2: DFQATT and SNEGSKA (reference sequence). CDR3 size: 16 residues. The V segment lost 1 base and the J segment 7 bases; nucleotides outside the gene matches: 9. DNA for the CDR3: TGCAGTGCTAGAGGCACCCTAGCGGGAGCAGACGGGGAGCTGTTTTTT. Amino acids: CSARGTLAGADGELFF.

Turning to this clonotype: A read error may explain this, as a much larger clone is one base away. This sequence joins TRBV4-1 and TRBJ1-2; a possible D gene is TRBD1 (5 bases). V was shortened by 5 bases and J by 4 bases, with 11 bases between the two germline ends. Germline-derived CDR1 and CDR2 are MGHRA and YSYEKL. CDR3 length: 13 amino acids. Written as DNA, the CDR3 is TGCGCCAGCAGCTCAGGGTCTAGCTATGGCTACACCTTC. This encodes CASSSGSSYGYTF.

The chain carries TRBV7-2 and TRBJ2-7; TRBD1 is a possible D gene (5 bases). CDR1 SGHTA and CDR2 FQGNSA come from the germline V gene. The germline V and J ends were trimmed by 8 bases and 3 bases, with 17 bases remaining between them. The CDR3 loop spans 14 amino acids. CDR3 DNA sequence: TGTGCCAGCTCACCTTTTGGGGCTAGCTACGAGCAGTACTTC. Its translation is CASSPFGASYEQYF.

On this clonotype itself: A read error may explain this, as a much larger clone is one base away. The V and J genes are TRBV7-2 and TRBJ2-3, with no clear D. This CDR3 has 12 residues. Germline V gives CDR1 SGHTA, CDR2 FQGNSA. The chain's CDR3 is CARSLRPDTQYF. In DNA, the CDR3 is TGTGCCCGCAGCTTAAGGCCAGATACGCAGTATTTT.

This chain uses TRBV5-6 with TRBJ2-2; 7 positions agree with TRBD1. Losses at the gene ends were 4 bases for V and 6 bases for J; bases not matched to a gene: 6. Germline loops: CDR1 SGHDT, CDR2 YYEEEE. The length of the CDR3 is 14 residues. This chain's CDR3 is CASSRQGSPGELFF. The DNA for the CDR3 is TGTGCCAGCAGCCGACAGGGATCCCCCGGGGAGCTGTTTTTT.

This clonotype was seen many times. CDR3 amino acids: CAVRPTDRGNSPLHF. The CDR3 nucleotides read TGTGCCGTACGACCTACAGACAGGGGTAATTCACCCCTCCACTTT. The chain carries TRBV27 and TRBJ1-6; 8 bases align to TRBD1. Germline trimming cut 11 bases from V and 6 bases from J; bases unmatched to any gene: 12. CDR3 length equals 15 residues. CDR1 is MNHEY and CDR2 is SMNVEV in the germline V gene (reference sequence).

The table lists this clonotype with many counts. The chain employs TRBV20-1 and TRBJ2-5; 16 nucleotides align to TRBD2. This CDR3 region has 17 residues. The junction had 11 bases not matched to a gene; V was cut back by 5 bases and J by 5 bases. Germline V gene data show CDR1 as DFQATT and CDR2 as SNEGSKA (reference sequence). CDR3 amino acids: CSARSGGLAGGLETQYF. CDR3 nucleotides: TGCAGTGCTCGCAGTGGGGGACTAGCGGGAGGGCTCGAGACCCAGTACTTC.

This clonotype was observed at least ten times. Here the CDR3 DNA reads TGTGCCAGCAGTGACTCGTCAGGGCAGCCCCAGCATTTT. This codes for CASSDSSGQPQHF. This rearrangement joins TRBV6-4 to TRBJ1-5; possibly TRBD1 for D (5 bases). CDR1 is MRHNA and CDR2 is SNTAGT in the germline V gene. The CDR3 sequence is 13 residues long. V was clipped by 0 bases and J by 7 bases, with 7 bases between them.

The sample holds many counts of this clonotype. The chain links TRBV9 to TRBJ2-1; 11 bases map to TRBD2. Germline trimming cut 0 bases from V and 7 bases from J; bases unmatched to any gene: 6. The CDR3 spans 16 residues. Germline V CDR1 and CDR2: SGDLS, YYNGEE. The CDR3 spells CASSVVSSGRKNEQFF. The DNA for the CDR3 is TGTGCCAGCAGCGTAGTATCTAGCGGGAGGAAAAATGAGCAGTTCTTC. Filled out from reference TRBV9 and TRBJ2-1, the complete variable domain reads DSGVTQTPKHLITATGQRVTLRCSPRSGDLSVYWYQQSLDQGLQFLIQYYNGEERAKGNILERFSAQQFPDLHSELNLSSLELGDSALYFCASSVVSSGRKNEQFFGPGTRLTVL.

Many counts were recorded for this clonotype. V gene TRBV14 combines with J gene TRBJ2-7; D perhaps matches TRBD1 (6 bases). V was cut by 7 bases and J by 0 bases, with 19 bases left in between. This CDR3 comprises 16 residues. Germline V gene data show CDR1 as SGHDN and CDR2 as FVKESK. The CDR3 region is CASTGLRGKSSYEQYF. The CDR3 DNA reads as TGTGCCAGCACAGGACTCAGGGGAAAAAGCTCCTACGAGCAGTACTTC. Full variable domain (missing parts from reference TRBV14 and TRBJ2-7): EAGVTQFPSHSVIEKGQTVTLRCDPISGHDNLYWYRRVMGKEIKFLLHFVKESKQDESGMPNNRFLAERTGGTYSTLKVQPAELEDSGVYFCASTGLRGKSSYEQYFGPGTRLTVT.

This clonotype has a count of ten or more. DNA for the CDR3: TGTGCCTGGAGTTGGAGGTGGGATGAGCAGTTCTTC. Translated, it gives CAWSWRWDEQFF. The chain combines TRBV30 with TRBJ2-1, with D possibly matching TRBD2 (5 bases). The CDR3 spans 12 residues. Germline values: CDR1 GTSNPN, CDR2 SVGIG (reference sequence). The V gene lost 2 bases and the J gene lost 8 bases, with 10 bases spanning the gap.

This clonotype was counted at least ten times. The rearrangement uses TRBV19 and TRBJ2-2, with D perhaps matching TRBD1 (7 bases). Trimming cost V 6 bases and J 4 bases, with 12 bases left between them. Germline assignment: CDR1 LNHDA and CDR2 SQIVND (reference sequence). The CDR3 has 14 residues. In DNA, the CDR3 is TGTGCCAGTAGGCGGGACAGTTTCACCGGGGAGCTGTTTTTT. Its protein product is CASRRDSFTGELFF.

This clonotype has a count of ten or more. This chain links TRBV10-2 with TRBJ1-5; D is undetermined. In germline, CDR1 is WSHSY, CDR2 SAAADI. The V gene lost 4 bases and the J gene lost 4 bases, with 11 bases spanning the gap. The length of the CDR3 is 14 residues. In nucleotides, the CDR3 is TGCGCCAGCAGTGGCAGAATGGTAAATCAGCCCCAGCATTTT. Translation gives CASSGRMVNQPQHF.

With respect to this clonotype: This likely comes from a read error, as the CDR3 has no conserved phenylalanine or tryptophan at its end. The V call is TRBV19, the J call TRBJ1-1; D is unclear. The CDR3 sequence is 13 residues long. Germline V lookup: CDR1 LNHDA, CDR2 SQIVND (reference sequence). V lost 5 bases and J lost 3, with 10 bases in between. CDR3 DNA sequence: TGTGCCAGTAGTTTAAGGGAGGACACTGAAGCTTTCTTA. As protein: CASSLREDTEAFL.

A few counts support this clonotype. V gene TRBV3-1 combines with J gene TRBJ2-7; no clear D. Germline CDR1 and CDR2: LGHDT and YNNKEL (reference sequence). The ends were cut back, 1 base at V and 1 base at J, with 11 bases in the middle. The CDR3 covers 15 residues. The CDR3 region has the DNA TGTGCCAGCAGCCAAGGGGCTTTGGCGTCCTACGAGCAGTACTTC. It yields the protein CASSQGALASYEQYF.

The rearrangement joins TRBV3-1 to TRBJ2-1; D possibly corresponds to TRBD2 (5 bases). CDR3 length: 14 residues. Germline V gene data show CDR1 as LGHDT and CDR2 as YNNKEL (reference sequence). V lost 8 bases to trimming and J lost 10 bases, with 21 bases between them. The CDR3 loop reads CASGPGVLPREQFF. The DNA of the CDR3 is TGTGCCAGCGGGCCCGGGGTCCTCCCCCGGGAGCAGTTCTTC.